Shown below are 13 T cell receptor beta chains from a single sample sequenced in a study of T-cell reconstitution after alpha-beta-depleted transplantation in children. TCRbeta library construction was performed incorporating unique molecular identifiers. TCRdb redid the calling of the PCR reads with MiXCR, one entry per CDR3 protein. The profile shows over 550,000 distinct CDR3 sequences, about 10% of them singletons. Sample: PBMCs from the stem cell graft donor, taken from the stem cell graft. These receptors were obtained from a human donor who donated a stem cell graft to a child with acute myeloid leukemia.

This clonotype was seen repeatedly, ten times or more. J is TRBJ2-6 and V is TRBV20-1; tentative D call: TRBD1 (5 bases). The V end lost 6 bases, the J end lost 0 bases, and 18 bases lay between the germline ends. The CDR3 sequence is 17 residues long. From germline, CDR1 is DFQATT and CDR2 SNEGSKA (reference sequence). In DNA, the CDR3 is TGCAGTGCCGCTGACAGATTACGTGGCTCTGGGGCCAACGTCCTGACTTTC. Protein product: CSAADRLRGSGANVLTF.

This rearrangement joins TRBV24-1 to TRBJ2-7; 8 positions agree with TRBD2. V lost 3 bases to trimming and J lost 3 bases; unmatched junction nucleotides: 6. Looked up from germline, CDR1 is KGHDR and CDR2 is SFDVKD. The CDR3 loop spans 15 amino acids. CDR3 nucleotides: TGTGCCACCAGTGATCAAAGCGGGAGTATCTACGAGCAGTACTTC. Protein: CATSDQSGSIYEQYF.

This clonotype was observed at least ten times. The chain couples TRBV7-3 to TRBJ2-1; TRBD1 matches at 7 bases. With 5 bases clipped from V and 7 bases from J, the junction kept 5 bases outside the gene matches. Germline V lookup: CDR1 SGHTA, CDR2 FQGTGA. The length of the CDR3 is 13 residues. CDR3 DNA sequence: TGTGCCAGCAGCCAGGACAGGATGAATGAGCAGTTCTTC. Protein product: CASSQDRMNEQFF.

This clonotype was recorded at least ten times. The rearrangement joins TRBV12-3 or TRBV12-4 to TRBJ2-5, with D perhaps matching TRBD1 (5 bases). The length of the CDR3 is 14 residues. Trimming took 1 base from V and 5 from J, leaving 11 bases between them. The DNA for the CDR3 is TGTGCCAGCAGTTTAGAGGGGTGGCGGGAGACCCAGTACTTC. Translated, it gives CASSLEGWRETQYF.

This clonotype was picked up a small number of times. At one of its ends the junction is not consistent with the germline gene, which may arise from a read error. V usage is TRBV7-7 and J usage is TRBJ2-5; D possibly corresponds to TRBD1 (5 bases). Germline V CDR1 and CDR2: SSHAT, FNYEAQ (reference sequence). CDR3 length: 15 residues. The CDR3 sequence: CASSQSVGREETQYF. CDR3 DNA: TGTGCTAGCAGCCAGTCGGTGGGCAGGGAAGAGACCCAGTACTTC.

The gene calls are TRBV12-3 or TRBV12-4 and TRBJ2-5; 8 bases fit TRBD1. Trimming cost V 5 bases and J 4 bases; bases outside gene matches: 9. The CDR3 spans 15 residues. DNA of the CDR3: TGTGCCAGCAGTATCGACAGGGGAGGTGCAGAGACCCAGTACTTC. Its protein is CASSIDRGGAETQYF.

The genes are TRBV20-1 and TRBJ2-7, with 7 bases that match TRBD2. The germline V gene has CDR1 DFQATT and CDR2 SNEGSKA (reference sequence). V was clipped by 0 bases and J by 7 bases; unmatched bases: 12. The CDR3 is 15 amino acids. CDR3 DNA: TGCAGTGCTAGAGATGGGAGGGGACTAAGAGTGGAGCAGTACTTC. This translates into CSARDGRGLRVEQYF.

This rearrangement joins TRBV6-5 to TRBJ1-1; 8 nucleotides line up with TRBD1. This CDR3 is built from 14 residues. Germline CDR1 MNHEY, CDR2 SVGAGI. With 4 bases clipped from V and 4 bases from J, the junction kept 5 bases outside the gene matches. The chain's CDR3 is CASSSTGGSTEAFF. The CDR3 DNA reads as TGTGCCAGCAGTTCCACAGGGGGGAGCACTGAAGCTTTCTTT.

The CDR3 nucleotides read TGCGCCAGCAGCTACGATGGCAGCTCTGGAAACACCATATATTTT. Protein sequence: CASSYDGSSGNTIYF. This rearrangement joins TRBV5-1 to TRBJ1-3; D is unresolved. The V gene lost 3 bases and the J gene lost 0 bases, with 10 bases spanning the gap. There are 15 residues in the CDR3. In germline, CDR1 is SGHRS, CDR2 YFSETQ.

This clonotype was counted at least ten times. The V call is TRBV7-2, the J call TRBJ2-7, with TRBD2 identical over 8 bases. The CDR3 sequence is 14 residues long. Trimming at V came to 5 bases and at J to 3 bases, leaving 6 bases not matched to a gene. Per germline, CDR1 SGHTA and CDR2 FQGNSA. CDR3 loop: CASSRAGDYYEQYF. CDR3 bases: TGTGCCAGCAGCCGAGCGGGAGACTACTACGAGCAGTACTTC. Supplemented by reference TRBV7-2 and TRBJ2-7, the full variable domain reads GAGVSQSPSNKVTEKGKDVELRCDPISGHTALYWYRQSLGQGLEFLIYFQGNSAPDKSGLPSDRFSAERTGGSVSTLTIQRTQQEDSAVYLCASSRAGDYYEQYFGPGTRLTVT.

This clonotype was counted ten times or more. CDR3 in DNA: TGTGCCAGCAGCTTAAGAGACGATACGCAGTATTTT. This sequence encodes CASSLRDDTQYF. The rearrangement uses TRBV11-2 and TRBJ2-3, with D hard to call. The CDR3 sequence is 12 residues long. Germline CDR1 SGHAT, CDR2 FQNNGV. V dropped 2 bases and J dropped 6 bases, with 6 bases sitting between them.

The chain couples TRBV20-1 to TRBJ2-5, with 7 bases matching TRBD2. The CDR3 extends over 13 amino acids. With 1 base clipped from V and 3 bases from J, the junction kept 2 bases outside the gene matches. The germline V gene encodes CDR1 DFQATT and CDR2 SNEGSKA (reference sequence). The CDR3 sequence is CSARGGGKETQYF. In DNA, the CDR3 is TGCAGTGCTAGAGGGGGGGGGAAAGAGACCCAGTACTTC.

V gene TRBV9 combines with J gene TRBJ2-1, with 15 bases aligning to TRBD2. V dropped 3 bases and J dropped 12; count of bases not matched to a gene: 7. CDR1 and CDR2 (germline): SGDLS, YYNGEE. The CDR3 totals 15 residues. This chain's CDR3 is CASSGGLAGGDGQFF. For the CDR3, the DNA is TGTGCCAGCAGCGGGGGACTAGCGGGAGGAGATGGGCAGTTCTTC.